The 25 T cell receptor beta chains listed next were all sequenced from one sample in a study of immune heterogeneity within non-small cell lung tumors. A first 10-cycle multiplex round used 32 V-gene and 13 J-gene primers on TCR beta CDR3. Each CDR3 protein gets one entry after TCRdb re-called the multiplex PCR reads with MiXCR. The profile shows over 1,500 distinct CDR3 sequences, under 35% of them singletons. Samples each supplied 500 to 650 ng of bulk tumor genomic DNA as template. Several biopsies were spaced far apart within each primary tumor and obtained as surgery took place. Patients underwent curative surgery for non-small cell lung cancer (untreated and newly diagnosed). The sequenced sample consisted of lung tumor tissue. These TCRs come from a man in his sixties with non-small cell lung cancer.

This clonotype came up a few times. The chain is built from TRBV27 and TRBJ1-1; a weak D match, TRBD1 (6 bases). CDR1 and CDR2 (germline): MNHEY, SMNVEV (reference sequence). The V end lost 3 bases, the J end lost 5 bases, and 16 bases lay between the germline ends. This CDR3 is built from 15 residues. In DNA form, the CDR3 reads TGTGCCAGCAGTTTTGGGCCCTGGGGACAAACTGAAGCTTTCTTT. It codes for CASSFGPWGQTEAFF.

The V and J genes are TRBV2 and TRBJ1-2; no clear D gene. Germline V CDR1 and CDR2: SNHLY, FYNNEI. This CDR3 spans 13 amino acids. V was trimmed by 4 bases and J by 3 bases, leaving 9 bases between them. The CDR3 protein is CASSASKDYGYTF. Written as DNA, the CDR3 is TGTGCCAGCAGTGCTTCCAAGGACTATGGCTACACCTTC.

By share, this clonotype ranks as large. The J gene is TRBJ1-1, the V gene TRBV19; 11 nucleotides agree with TRBD1. This CDR3 is built from 15 residues. The germline gives CDR1 LNHDA, CDR2 SQIVND (reference sequence). After removal of 9 bases from V and 1 base from J, the junction contained 7 bases not matched to a gene. The CDR3 sequence: CASAGQGVRNTEAFF. The CDR3 nucleotides read TGTGCCAGCGCGGGACAGGGGGTAAGGAACACTGAAGCTTTCTTT.

This clonotype is judged medium-sized (0.01 to 0.1%). The chain has TRBV27 and TRBJ1-6; D is undetermined. This CDR3 contains 15 residues. The ends were cut back, 10 bases at V and 6 bases at J, with 19 bases in the middle. Germline V lookup: CDR1 MNHEY, CDR2 SMNVEV (reference sequence). The CDR3 bases are TGTGCCACTCTCTTTTCTCGGGGAGGTAATTCACCCCTCCACTTT. Protein product: CATLFSRGGNSPLHF.

The genes are TRBV25-1 and TRBJ2-1; maybe TRBD2 (5 bases). Germline V gives CDR1 MGHDK, CDR2 SYGVNS. This CDR3 is built from 15 residues. The V and J ends lost 10 bases and 0 bases respectively, with 16 bases between them. The CDR3 coding sequence is TGTGCCACATCCTCAAAAGGAGGCTCCTACAATGAGCAGTTCTTC. Protein sequence: CATSSKGGSYNEQFF.

The sample holds a few counts of this clonotype. The chain recombines TRBV6-4 with TRBJ1-1, with 9 bases identical to TRBD1. This CDR3 has 13 residues. The germline V gene encodes CDR1 MRHNA and CDR2 SNTAGT. V lost 4 bases and J lost 5; bases outside the gene matches: 2. The chain's CDR3 is CASSAGTGTEAFF. CDR3 coding DNA: TGTGCCAGCAGTGCCGGGACAGGGACTGAAGCTTTCTTT.

The chain is built from TRBV9 and TRBJ2-3; TRBD2 might be the D (6 bases). The CDR3 loop spans 14 amino acids. From germline, CDR1 is SGDLS and CDR2 YYNGEE. Trimming took 3 bases from V and 2 from J, leaving 10 bases between them. The CDR3 sequence: CASSEGGTTDTQYF. In DNA, the CDR3 is TGTGCCAGCAGCGAAGGAGGGACCACAGATACGCAGTATTTT.

This clonotype counts as medium-sized. The genes are TRBV27 and TRBJ1-2; 8 bases fit TRBD1. This CDR3 is 15 amino acids long. Looked up from germline, CDR1 is MNHEY and CDR2 is SMNVEV (reference sequence). The junction had 10 bases not matched to a gene; V was cut back by 4 bases and J by 6 bases. CDR3 sequence (DNA): TGTGCCAGCAGTTCTTACAGGGGGGGAGGCGATGGCTACACCTTC. Its translation: CASSSYRGGGDGYTF.

The chain uses TRBV5-1 and TRBJ2-3, with TRBD2 matching over 7 bases. This CDR3 has 17 amino acids. Trimming at V came to 1 base and at J to 5 bases, leaving 13 bases not matched to a gene. From germline, CDR1 is SGHRS and CDR2 YFSETQ. CDR3 DNA sequence: TGCGCCAGCAGCTTGTCGGGGGGAGGGCCTCTAGGAGATACGCAGTATTTT. It encodes CASSLSGGGPLGDTQYF.

There are a few counts of this clonotype. The chain uses TRBV12-3 or TRBV12-4 and TRBJ2-3, with 8 bases fitting TRBD1. This CDR3 is built from 16 residues. With V trimmed by 1 base and J by 2 bases, 5 bases remained unmatched. The CDR3 is CASSLGRGRNTDTQYF. The CDR3 DNA is TGTGCCAGCAGTTTAGGCAGGGGGCGCAACACAGATACGCAGTATTTT.

This clonotype was found a few times. The chain has TRBV20-1 and TRBJ2-3; D gene uncertain. The CDR3 runs 11 residues. In germline, CDR1 is DFQATT, CDR2 SNEGSKA (reference sequence). The V gene lost 7 bases and the J gene lost 3 bases, with 8 bases spanning the gap. The CDR3 is CSGQGTDTQYF. CDR3 bases: TGCAGTGGACAAGGGACAGATACGCAGTATTTT.

Sample share makes this clonotype medium-sized. The junction does not match germline at one end; this may be a read error. This chain links TRBV19 with TRBJ1-1; weak D call: TRBD1 (6 bases). Germline loops: CDR1 LNHDA, CDR2 SQIVND (reference sequence). The CDR3 is made up of 14 amino acids. CDR3 residues: CASSIGGLDTEAFF. CDR3 DNA: TGTGCCAGTAGCATAGGGGGGTTGGACACTGAAGCTTTCTTT.

This clonotype is classed as medium-sized. This chain connects TRBV5-5 to TRBJ2-5, with D unclear. CDR3 length equals 12 residues. The ends were cut back, 2 bases at V and 1 base at J, with 3 bases in the middle. Germline V gene lookup returns CDR1 SGHKS and CDR2 YYEKEE (reference sequence). The CDR3 nucleotides read TGTGCCAGCAGCTTTCTCCAAGAGACCCAGTACTTC. Translating gives CASSFLQETQYF. Full variable domain (rest looked up from reference TRBV5-5 and TRBJ2-5): DAGVTQSPTHLIKTRGQQVTLRCSPISGHKSVSWYQQVLGQGPQFIFQYYEKEERGRGNFPDRFSARQFPNYSSELNVNALLLGDSALYLCASSFLQETQYFGPGTRLLVL.

This clonotype was recorded a few times. V and J are TRBV9 and TRBJ2-1; D may correspond to TRBD1 or TRBD2 (6 bases each). The germline CDR1 and CDR2 sequences are SGDLS and YYNGEE. This CDR3 spans 17 amino acids. V was clipped by 0 bases and J by 4 bases, with 17 bases between them. CDR3: CASSVGWGASLYNEQFF. The CDR3 nucleotides are TGTGCCAGCAGCGTAGGGTGGGGGGCATCCTTATACAATGAGCAGTTCTTC.

This clonotype occurred a few times. V and J are TRBV18 and TRBJ1-2; D possibly corresponds to TRBD1 (5 bases). Trimming took 4 bases from V and 8 from J, leaving 17 bases between them. This CDR3 comprises 14 residues. Germline CDR1 and CDR2: KGHSH and LQKENI. In DNA form, the CDR3 reads TGTGCCAGCTCACAAGGACGGGGGTTCGGGGGCTACACCTTC. Protein product: CASSQGRGFGGYTF.

The V call is TRBV7-8, the J call TRBJ2-3; 9 nucleotides match TRBD2. The CDR3 has 14 amino acids. Germline CDR1 SGHVS, CDR2 FQNEAQ. Trimming removed 3 bases from V and 11 bases from J; junction bases left unmatched: 9. The CDR3, as DNA: TGTGCCAGCAGCTTCGCGGGAGGGACGGGGAGGCAGTATTTT. Translating it yields CASSFAGGTGRQYF. The full variable domain, its missing parts supplied by reference TRBV7-8 and TRBJ2-3, is GAGVSQSPRYKVAKRGQDVALRCDPISGHVSLFWYQQALGQGPEFLTYFQNEAQLDKSGLPSDRFFAERPEGSVSTLKIQRTQQEDSAVYLCASSFAGGTGRQYFGPGTRLTVL.

Points on this clonotype: This may come from a read error, since a much larger clone is one base off. The V gene is TRBV28, the J gene TRBJ1-1; 7 bases line up with TRBD1. Germline CDR1 and CDR2: MDHEN and SYDVKM. The CDR3 is 14 residues long. J gave up 4 bases and V 5 bases, and 7 bases lay outside the gene matches. CDR3 DNA: TGTGCCAGCAGTCTCAAGCCAGGGGGCACTGAAGCTTTCTTT. It specifies CASSLKPGGTEAFF.

The V and J genes are TRBV6-1 and TRBJ2-3, with TRBD2 as a possible D gene (5 bases). Germline V CDR1 and CDR2: MNHNS, SASEGT. This CDR3 is built from 15 residues. The germline V and J ends were trimmed by 5 bases and 2 bases, with 14 bases remaining between them. CDR3 region: CASSQTDGVTDTQYF. Written as DNA, the CDR3 is TGTGCCAGCAGTCAAACGGACGGGGTCACAGATACGCAGTATTTT.

This clonotype was counted between two and nine times. This chain uses TRBV19 with TRBJ1-1; D is unclear. Germline CDR1 is LNHDA and CDR2 is SQIVND (reference sequence). This CDR3 contains 14 residues. V was shortened by 3 bases and J by 0 bases, with 8 bases between the two germline ends. CDR3 nucleotide sequence: TGTGCCAGTAGTATCGCCCAGTTGAACACTGAAGCTTTCTTT. It encodes CASSIAQLNTEAFF.

Only a few counts were recorded for this clonotype. J is TRBJ2-7 and V is TRBV6-1; TRBD2 agrees at 7 bases. With V trimmed by 5 bases and J by 0 bases, 1 base remained unmatched. CDR1 is MNHNS and CDR2 is SASEGT in the germline V gene. The CDR3 is 13 amino acids. The CDR3 sequence: CASSSGVSYEQYF. Here the CDR3 DNA reads TGTGCCAGCAGTAGCGGGGTCTCCTACGAGCAGTACTTC.

V gene TRBV19 combines with J gene TRBJ1-5; D call uncertain. Germline CDR1 LNHDA, CDR2 SQIVND (reference sequence). V gave up 2 bases and J gave up 0 bases, with 11 bases separating them. CDR3 size: 16 residues. The CDR3 loop reads CASSIQGLNSNQPQHF. The CDR3 DNA sequence: TGTGCCAGTAGTATACAAGGACTTAATAGCAATCAGCCCCAGCATTTT.

There are a few counts of this clonotype. A much larger clone differs by one base, so this may be a read error. The rearrangement joins TRBV28 to TRBJ2-2; possible D gene TRBD2, 5 bases. The CDR3 contains 14 residues. Germline V CDR1 and CDR2: MDHEN, SYDVKM. V was cut by 6 bases and J by 5 bases, with 13 bases left in between. The CDR3 protein is CASRRAPRTGELFF. The CDR3 coding sequence is TGTGCCAGCAGGCGGGCACCCAGGACCGGGGAGCTGTTTTTT.

This rearrangement joins TRBV30 to TRBJ1-2, with D possibly matching TRBD1 (6 bases). Trimming left V 5 bases short and J 4 bases short, with 14 bases between. The CDR3 totals 13 residues. Germline values: CDR1 GTSNPN, CDR2 SVGIG (reference sequence). DNA of the CDR3: TGTGCCTGGCCGGACAGCCAAGGCTATGGCTACACCTTC. This codes for CAWPDSQGYGYTF.

The chain links TRBV19 to TRBJ1-6; TRBD1 agrees at 10 bases. Germline assignment: CDR1 LNHDA and CDR2 SQIVND (reference sequence). The V segment lost 5 bases and the J segment 8 bases; nucleotides outside the gene matches: 3. The CDR3 is made up of 14 amino acids. This CDR3 is CASSATGGDSPLHF. The CDR3, as DNA: TGTGCCAGTAGTGCGACAGGGGGCGATTCACCCCTCCACTTT.

This clonotype is medium-sized by share. The CDR3: CASSELGSYNEQFF. CDR3 DNA sequence: TGTGCCAGCAGTGAATTGGGTTCCTACAATGAGCAGTTCTTC. The chain couples TRBV2 to TRBJ2-1; D not certain. The CDR3 is 14 amino acids. In germline, CDR1 is SNHLY, CDR2 FYNNEI. V dropped 2 bases and J dropped 1 base, with 6 bases sitting between them.